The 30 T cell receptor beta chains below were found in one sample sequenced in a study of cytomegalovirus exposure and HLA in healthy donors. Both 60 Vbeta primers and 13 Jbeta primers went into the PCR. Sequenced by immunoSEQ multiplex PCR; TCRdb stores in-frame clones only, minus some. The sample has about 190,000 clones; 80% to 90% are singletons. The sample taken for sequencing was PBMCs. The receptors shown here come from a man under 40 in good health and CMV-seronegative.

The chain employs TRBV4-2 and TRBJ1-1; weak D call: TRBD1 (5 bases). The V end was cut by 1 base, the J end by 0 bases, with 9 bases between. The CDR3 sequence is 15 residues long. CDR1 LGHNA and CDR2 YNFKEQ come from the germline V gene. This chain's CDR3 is CASSQGPGVNTEAFF. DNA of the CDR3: TGTGCCAGCAGCCAAGGGCCGGGGGTGAACACTGAAGCTTTCTTT.

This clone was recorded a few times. The DNA of the CDR3 is TGTGCCAGCAGCTTCTCCCGGACTAGCGGGCAAGAGACCCAGTACTTC. It is translated as CASSFSRTSGQETQYF. The chain uses TRBV11-1 and TRBJ2-5; 11 bases are shared with TRBD2. Germline-derived CDR1 and CDR2 are SGHAT and FQDESV (reference sequence). The CDR3 length is 16 residues. V trimming: 3 bases; J trimming: 2 bases; junction bases outside the gene matches: 5.

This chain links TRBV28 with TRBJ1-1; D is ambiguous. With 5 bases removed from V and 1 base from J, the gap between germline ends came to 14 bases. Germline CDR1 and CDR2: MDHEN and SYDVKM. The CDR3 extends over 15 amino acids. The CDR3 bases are TGTGCCAGCAGTCCTACGGTGGTTGAGAACACTGAAGCTTTCTTT. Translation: CASSPTVVENTEAFF.

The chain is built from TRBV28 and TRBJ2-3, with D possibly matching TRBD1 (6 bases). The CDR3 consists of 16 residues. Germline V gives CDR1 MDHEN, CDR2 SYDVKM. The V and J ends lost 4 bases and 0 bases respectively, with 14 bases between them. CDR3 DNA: TGTGCCAGCAGTTCCCCGGGACATCCTAGCACAGATACGCAGTATTTT. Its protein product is CASSSPGHPSTDTQYF. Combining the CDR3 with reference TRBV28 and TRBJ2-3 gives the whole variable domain DVKVTQSSRYLVKRTGEKVFLECVQDMDHENMFWYRQDPGLGLRLIYFSYDVKMKEKGDIPEGYSVSREKKERFSLILESASTNQTSMYLCASSSPGHPSTDTQYFGPGTRLTVL.

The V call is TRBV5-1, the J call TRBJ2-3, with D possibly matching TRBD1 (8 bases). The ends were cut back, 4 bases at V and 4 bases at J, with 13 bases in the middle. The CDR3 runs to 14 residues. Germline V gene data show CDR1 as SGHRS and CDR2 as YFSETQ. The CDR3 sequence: CASSLTGGADTQYF. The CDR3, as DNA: TGCGCCAGCAGCCTAACAGGGGGGGCAGATACGCAGTATTTT.

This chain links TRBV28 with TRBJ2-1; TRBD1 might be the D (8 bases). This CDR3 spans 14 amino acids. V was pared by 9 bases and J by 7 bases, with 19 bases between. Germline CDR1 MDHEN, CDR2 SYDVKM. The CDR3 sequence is CASSRTGTKNEQFF. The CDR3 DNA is TGTGCCAGTTCAAGGACAGGGACTAAAAATGAGCAGTTCTTC.

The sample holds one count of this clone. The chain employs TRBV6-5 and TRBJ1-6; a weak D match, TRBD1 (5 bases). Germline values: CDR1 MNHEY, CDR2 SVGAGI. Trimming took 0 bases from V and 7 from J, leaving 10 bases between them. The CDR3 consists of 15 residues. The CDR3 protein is CASSYSREGNSPLHF. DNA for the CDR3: TGTGCCAGCAGTTACTCCAGGGAAGGGAATTCACCCCTCCACTTT.

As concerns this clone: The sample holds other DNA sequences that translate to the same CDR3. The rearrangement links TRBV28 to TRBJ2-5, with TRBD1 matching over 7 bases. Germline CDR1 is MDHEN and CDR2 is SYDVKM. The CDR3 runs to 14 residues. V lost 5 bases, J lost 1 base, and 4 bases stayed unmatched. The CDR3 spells CASSPGDSQETQYF. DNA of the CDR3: TGTGCCAGCAGTCCCGGGGACAGCCAAGAGACCCAGTACTTC.

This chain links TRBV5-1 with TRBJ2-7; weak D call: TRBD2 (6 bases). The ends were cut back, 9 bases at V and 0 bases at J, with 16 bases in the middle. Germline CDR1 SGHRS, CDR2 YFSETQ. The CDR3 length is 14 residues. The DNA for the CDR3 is TGCGCCACCGCCCCGGGAGATCCCTCCTACGAGCAGTACTTC. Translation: CATAPGDPSYEQYF. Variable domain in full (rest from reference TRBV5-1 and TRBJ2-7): KAGVTQTPRYLIKTRGQQVTLSCSPISGHRSVSWYQQTPGQGLQFLFEYFSETQRNKGNFPGRFSGRQFSNSRSEMNVSTLELGDSALYLCATAPGDPSYEQYFGPGTRLTVT.

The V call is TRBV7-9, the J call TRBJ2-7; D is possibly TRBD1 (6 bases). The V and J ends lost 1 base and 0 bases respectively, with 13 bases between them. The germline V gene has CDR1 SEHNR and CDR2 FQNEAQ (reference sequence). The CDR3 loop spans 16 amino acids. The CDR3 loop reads CASSLGKWGRSYEQYF. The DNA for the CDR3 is TGTGCCAGCAGCTTAGGAAAATGGGGGCGCTCCTACGAGCAGTACTTC. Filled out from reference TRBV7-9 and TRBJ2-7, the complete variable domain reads DTGVSQNPRHKITKRGQNVTFRCDPISEHNRLYWYRQTLGQGPEFLTYFQNEAQLEKSRLLSDRFSAERPKGSFSTLEIQRTEQGDSAMYLCASSLGKWGRSYEQYFGPGTRLTVT.

CDR3 sequence: CASSSGGQGDSPLHF. The CDR3 nucleotides read TGTGCCAGCAGCTCTGGGGGACAGGGAGATTCACCCCTCCACTTT. The V call is TRBV13, the J call TRBJ1-6; the match to TRBD1 covers 9 bases. This CDR3 is 15 amino acids long. Germline V CDR1 and CDR2: PRHDT, FYEKMQ (reference sequence). J gave up 8 bases and V 4 bases, and 6 bases lay outside the gene matches. Combining the CDR3 with reference TRBV13 and TRBJ1-6 gives the whole variable domain AAGVIQSPRHLIKEKRETATLKCYPIPRHDTVYWYQQGPGQDPQFLISFYEKMQSDKGSIPDRFSAQQFSDYHSELNMSSLELGDSALYFCASSSGGQGDSPLHFGNGTRLTVT.

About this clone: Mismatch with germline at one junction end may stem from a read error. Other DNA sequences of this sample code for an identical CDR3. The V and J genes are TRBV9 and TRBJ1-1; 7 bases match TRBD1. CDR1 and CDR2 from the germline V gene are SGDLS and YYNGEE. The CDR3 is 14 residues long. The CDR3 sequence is CASSLGTDRDEAFF. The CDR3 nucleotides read TGTGCCAGCAGCCTCGGGACAGATAGGGATGAAGCTTTCTTC.

CDR3 sequence reads: CASSHRLAEGGELFF. The CDR3, as DNA: TGCGCCAGCAGCCACCGCCTAGCTGAGGGCGGGGAGCTGTTTTTT. The chain recombines TRBV4-3 with TRBJ2-2; perhaps TRBD2 as D (5 bases). The CDR3 is 15 residues long. The V and J ends lost 3 bases and 7 bases respectively, with 15 bases between them. CDR1 is LGHNA, CDR2 YSLEER, per germline.

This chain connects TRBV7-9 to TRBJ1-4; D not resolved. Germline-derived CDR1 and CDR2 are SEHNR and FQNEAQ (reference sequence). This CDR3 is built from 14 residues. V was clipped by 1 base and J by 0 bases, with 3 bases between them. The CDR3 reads CASSLGATNEKLFF. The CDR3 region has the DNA TGTGCCAGCAGCTTAGGCGCAACTAATGAAAAACTGTTTTTT.

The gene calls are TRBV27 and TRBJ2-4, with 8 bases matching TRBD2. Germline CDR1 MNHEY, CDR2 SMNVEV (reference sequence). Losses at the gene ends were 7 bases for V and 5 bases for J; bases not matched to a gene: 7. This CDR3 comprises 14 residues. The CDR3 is CASTIRGGENIQYF. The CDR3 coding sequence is TGTGCCAGCACTATACGGGGGGGAGAAAACATTCAGTACTTC.

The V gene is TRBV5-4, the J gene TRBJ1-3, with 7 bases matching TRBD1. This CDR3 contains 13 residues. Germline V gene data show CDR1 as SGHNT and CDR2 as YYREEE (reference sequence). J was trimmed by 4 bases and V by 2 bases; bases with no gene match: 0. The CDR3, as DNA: TGTGCCAGCAGCTTAGGGGGCGGAAACACCATATATTTT. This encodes CASSLGGGNTIYF.

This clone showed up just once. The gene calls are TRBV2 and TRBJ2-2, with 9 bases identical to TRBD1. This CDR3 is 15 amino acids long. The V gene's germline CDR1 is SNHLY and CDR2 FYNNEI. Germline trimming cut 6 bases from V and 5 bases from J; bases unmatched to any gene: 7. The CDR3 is CASSGNRGLTGELFF. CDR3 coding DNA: TGTGCCAGCAGCGGCAACAGGGGGCTGACCGGGGAGCTGTTTTTT.

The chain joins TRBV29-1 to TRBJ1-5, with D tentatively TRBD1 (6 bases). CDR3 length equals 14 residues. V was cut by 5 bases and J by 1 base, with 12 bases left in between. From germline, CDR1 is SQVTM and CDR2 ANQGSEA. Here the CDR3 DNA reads TGCAGCGTTACAACAGGGTTGAGCAATCAGCCCCAGCATTTT. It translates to CSVTTGLSNQPQHF.

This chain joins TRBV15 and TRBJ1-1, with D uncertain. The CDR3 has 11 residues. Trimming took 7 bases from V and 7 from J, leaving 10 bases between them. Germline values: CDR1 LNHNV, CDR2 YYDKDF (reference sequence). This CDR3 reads CATTKRGEAFF. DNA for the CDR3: TGTGCCACCACGAAAAGAGGTGAAGCTTTCTTT.

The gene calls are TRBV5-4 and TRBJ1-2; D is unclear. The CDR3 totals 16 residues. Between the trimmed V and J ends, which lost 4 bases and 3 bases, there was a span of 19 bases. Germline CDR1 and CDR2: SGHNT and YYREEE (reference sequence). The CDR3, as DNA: TGTGCCAGCAGCACAACCCGCCGGATTCGGGACTATGGCTACACCTTC. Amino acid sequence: CASSTTRRIRDYGYTF.

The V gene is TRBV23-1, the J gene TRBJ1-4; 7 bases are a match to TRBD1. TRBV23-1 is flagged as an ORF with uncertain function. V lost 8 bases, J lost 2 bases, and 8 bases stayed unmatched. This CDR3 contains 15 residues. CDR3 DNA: TGCGCCAGCGATGACAGGGCAGGGACTAATGAAAAACTGTTTTTT. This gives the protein CASDDRAGTNEKLFF.

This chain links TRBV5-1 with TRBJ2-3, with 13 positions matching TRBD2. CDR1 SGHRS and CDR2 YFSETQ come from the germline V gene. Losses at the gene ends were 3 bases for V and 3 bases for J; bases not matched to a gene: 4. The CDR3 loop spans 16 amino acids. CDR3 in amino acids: CASSSGTSGITDTQYF. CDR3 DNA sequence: TGCGCCAGCAGCTCCGGGACTAGCGGGATTACAGATACGCAGTATTTT. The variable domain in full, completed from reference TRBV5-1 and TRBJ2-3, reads KAGVTQTPRYLIKTRGQQVTLSCSPISGHRSVSWYQQTPGQGLQFLFEYFSETQRNKGNFPGRFSGRQFSNSRSEMNVSTLELGDSALYLCASSSGTSGITDTQYFGPGTRLTVL.

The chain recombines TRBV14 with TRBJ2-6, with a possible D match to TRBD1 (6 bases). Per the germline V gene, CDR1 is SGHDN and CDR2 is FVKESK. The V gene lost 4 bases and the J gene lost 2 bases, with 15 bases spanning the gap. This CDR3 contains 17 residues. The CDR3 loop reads CASSPRTEYPGANVLTF. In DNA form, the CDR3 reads TGTGCCAGCAGCCCTAGGACAGAGTATCCTGGGGCCAACGTCCTGACTTTC.

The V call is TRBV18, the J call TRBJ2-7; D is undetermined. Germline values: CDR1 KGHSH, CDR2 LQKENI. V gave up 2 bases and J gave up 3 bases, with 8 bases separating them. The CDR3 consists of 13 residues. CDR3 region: CASSPIPNYEQYF. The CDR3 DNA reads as TGTGCCAGCTCACCAATTCCCAACTACGAGCAGTACTTC.

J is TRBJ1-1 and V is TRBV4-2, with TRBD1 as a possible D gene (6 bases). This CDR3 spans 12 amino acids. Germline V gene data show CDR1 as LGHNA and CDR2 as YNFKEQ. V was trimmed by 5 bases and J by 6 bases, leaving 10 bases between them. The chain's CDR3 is CASSERGSEAFF. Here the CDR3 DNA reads TGTGCCAGCAGCGAAAGGGGGTCTGAAGCTTTCTTT.

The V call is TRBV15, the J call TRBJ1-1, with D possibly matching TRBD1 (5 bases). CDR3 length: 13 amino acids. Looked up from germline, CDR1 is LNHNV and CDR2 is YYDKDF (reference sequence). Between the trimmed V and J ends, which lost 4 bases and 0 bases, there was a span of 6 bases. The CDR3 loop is CATSTGMNTEAFF. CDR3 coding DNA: TGTGCCACCAGCACAGGGATGAACACTGAAGCTTTCTTT.

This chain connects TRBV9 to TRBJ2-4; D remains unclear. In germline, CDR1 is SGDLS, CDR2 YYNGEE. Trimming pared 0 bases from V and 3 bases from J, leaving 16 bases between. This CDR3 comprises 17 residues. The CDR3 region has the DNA TGTGCCAGCAGCGTAGATCCCCCCGGTAGAGACAAAAACATTCAGTACTTC. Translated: CASSVDPPGRDKNIQYF.

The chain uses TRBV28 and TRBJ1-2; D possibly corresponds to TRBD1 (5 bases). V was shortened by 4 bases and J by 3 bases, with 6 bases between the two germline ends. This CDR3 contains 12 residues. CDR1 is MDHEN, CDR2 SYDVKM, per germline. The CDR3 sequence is CASSSGDYGYTF. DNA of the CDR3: TGTGCCAGCAGTTCGGGGGACTATGGCTACACCTTC.

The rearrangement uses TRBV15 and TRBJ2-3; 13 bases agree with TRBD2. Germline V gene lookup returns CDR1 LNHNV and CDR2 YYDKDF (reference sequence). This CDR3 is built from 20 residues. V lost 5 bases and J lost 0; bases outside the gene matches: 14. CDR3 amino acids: CATSRSPGLAGNPSTDTQYF. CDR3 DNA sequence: TGTGCCACCAGCCGCTCTCCGGGACTAGCGGGAAATCCTAGCACAGATACGCAGTATTTT.

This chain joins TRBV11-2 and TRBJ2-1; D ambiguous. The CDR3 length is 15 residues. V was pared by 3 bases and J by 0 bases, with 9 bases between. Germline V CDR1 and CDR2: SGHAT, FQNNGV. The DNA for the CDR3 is TGTGCCAGCAGCTTCTGGGCCGGCTCCTACAATGAGCAGTTCTTC. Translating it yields CASSFWAGSYNEQFF.